This paragraph covers one T cell receptor beta chain sequence. This sample is part of a study of CD8 T cells in Susac syndrome. Study-wide background: Treatment at blood withdrawal was none, corticosteroids, or intravenous immunoglobulin alone in Susac syndrome patients.

The CDR3 spans 15 residues. V lost 0 bases and J 3 bases, leaving 10 bases between the germline ends. Germline-derived CDR1 and CDR2 are LNHNV and YYDKDF (reference sequence). After extraction with the RNeasy kit, roughly 0.5 to 1 ug of the RNA was reverse transcribed using random hexamers. Each CDR3 protein gets one entry after TCRdb re-called the immunoSEQ multiplex PCR reads with MiXCR. The sample lists about 210,000 distinct CDR3 sequences, approximately 94% seen once, with approximately 0.15% in the top ten. The V call is TRBV15, the J call TRBJ2-3; TRBD2 is a possible D gene (5 bases). The TCR originated in a human donor with Susac syndrome. Sample: CD4+ T cells from PBMCs. The CDR3 here is CATSRDRDITDTQYF. CDR3 DNA sequence: TGTGCCACCAGCAGAGATCGGGATATAACAGATACGCAGTATTTT.